The rows below give T cell receptor beta chains drawn from one sample of a study of shared clonotypes between healthy human individuals. Libraries were prepared by immunoSEQ multiplex PCR; TCRdb keeps only in-frame clonotypes and omits some of them. The sample shows millions of clones, approximately 94% of them seen only once. Sequencing used naive CD8+ T cells sorted from blood. The receptors here all came from a man aged 18-30 years in good health. Each CDR3 is given with its conserved first and last residue.

j_call v_call cdr3_aa
TRBJ1-2 TRBV13 CASTEDRVAGYTF
TRBJ1-5 TRBV7-9 CASSRGTQPQHF
TRBJ2-7 TRBV7-9 CASSPNLAFYEQYF
TRBJ2-7 TRBV27 CASSLGQDWPYEQYF
TRBJ2-7 TRBV6-1 CASSEAGVAGDLLSYEQYF
TRBJ2-7 TRBV6-6 CASSYTPYEQYF
TRBJ2-7 TRBV6-6 CASSYGGNLHEQYF
TRBJ1-3 TRBV30 CAWREVSGNTIYF
TRBJ2-7 TRBV19 CASSIVPGTGYEQYF
TRBJ1-5 TRBV6-7 CASSYSNQGVNQPQHF
TRBJ1-3 TRBV6-1 CASSEADSYSGNTIYF
TRBJ2-6 TRBV9 CASTVRKDGSSGANVLTF
TRBJ2-5 TRBV9 CASSPGTSGTGFQETQYF
TRBJ1-5 TRBV10-2 CASSESTGGPGGNQPQHF
TRBJ2-1 TRBV10-3 CAISESTGAEQFF
TRBJ2-7 TRBV6-5 CAAPGARGYEQYF
TRBJ2-7 TRBV9 CASSVETGTIYEQYF
TRBJ1-2 TRBV19 CASSIAGTNYGYTF
TRBJ2-7 TRBV5-4 CASSLLGAGVLEQYF
TRBJ1-6 TRBV13 CASSALTEGYSPLHF
TRBJ2-5 TRBV7-9 CASSLSTAPWPETQYF
TRBJ2-3 TRBV18 CASSPPGGGGEVDTQYF
TRBJ1-1 TRBV5-1 CASSLEGEAFF
TRBJ2-1 TRBV11-2 CASSQENNEQFF
TRBJ1-2 TRBV7-9 CASSLAGSYGYTF
TRBJ1-3 TRBV9 CASSADGGVGNTIYF
TRBJ2-3 TRBV10-2 CAVLASGDTQYF
TRBJ1-2 TRBV9 CASSAGDRDGYTF
TRBJ1-2 TRBV9 CASSVEGQSGGYTF
TRBJ1-1 TRBV30 CAWSDRHTEAFF
TRBJ2-7 TRBV7-9 CASSLFRDEQYF
TRBJ2-1 TRBV7-9 CASSFVRDYNEQFF
TRBJ2-7 TRBV10-3 CAISESGYEQYF
TRBJ2-5 TRBV15 CATSREVVTALGTQYF
TRBJ1-4 TRBV25-1 CASSEYGGLGEKLFF
TRBJ2-7 TRBV11-2 CASGLEGRSSYEQYF
TRBJ2-7 TRBV12-2 CASRHRGPTYEQYF
TRBJ2-3 TRBV4-1 CASSPTSGRGDTQYF
TRBJ2-1 TRBV29-1 CSVVRVSEVF